These T cell receptor beta chains were read from a single sample in a study of blood T cell repertoires in COVID-19. Method: immunoSEQ multiplex PCR; TCRdb's copy keeps in-frame clones and lacks some. The sample shows around 400,000 clones, about 89% of them seen only once. The sequenced sample was peripheral blood. These receptors originate from a woman in her sixties or seventies with COVID-19, enrolled during active disease. Each CDR3 is given without its conserved first and last residue. Size values are once, few and many counts, or a class for expanded clones, and some rows have none.

v_gene	j_gene	abundance	CDR3aa
TRBV21-1	TRBJ1-3	-	ASSKRTGVAPSGNTIY
TRBV19	TRBJ2-2	-	ASSIDRGGRRIGELF
TRBV12-5	TRBJ1-1	-	ASGLVPWGTDVNTEAF
TRBV6-5	TRBJ1-6	once	ASSYGTGNNSPLH
TRBV15	TRBJ1-2	-	ATSPPQVRGNGYT
TRBV6-5	TRBJ1-3	-	ASRKGDSGNTIY
TRBV18	TRBJ1-4	-	ASSQRRTNEKLF
TRBV5-4	TRBJ1-1	-	ASSPGDRVRLVAEAF
TRBV2	TRBJ1-1	-	ASSVAGGWRRAF
TRBV27	TRBJ2-7	-	ASSPPGAGRVYEQY
TRBV28	TRBJ2-7	few	ASSLVLTGDSTYEQY
TRBV15	TRBJ2-6	-	ATSRTKIAGAYSGANVLT
TRBV13	TRBJ2-7	-	ASSARLAARPYEQY
TRBV6-6	TRBJ2-5	-	ASSYGEETQY
TRBV18	TRBJ1-2	-	ASSGGPDRGEYGYT
TRBV18	TRBJ2-7	-	ASSPMESPEQY
TRBV4-1	TRBJ2-4	-	ASSQADAKNIQY
TRBV11-3	TRBJ2-7	-	ASSLNPGRNYEQY
TRBV3-1/TRBV3-2	TRBJ2-3	-	ASSQRGPSTDTQY
TRBV7-9	TRBJ1-2	-	ASSPGLGYGYT
TRBV7-6	TRBJ1-5	-	ASSLNSQGNQPQH
TRBV9	TRBJ1-5	-	ASSVDGGTNQPQH
TRBV12-3/TRBV12-4	TRBJ2-7	-	ASSLARGYEQY
TRBV6-5	TRBJ1-3	-	AASGGNGGNTIY
TRBV2	TRBJ2-7	-	ASSFSSYEQY
TRBV5-6	TRBJ2-5	-	ASSQTGLAGQETQY
TRBV7-6	TRBJ2-5	-	ASSYPPPLQETQY
TRBV7-2	TRBJ1-6	-	ASSLEWGLVNSPLH
TRBV28	TRBJ1-2	few	ATLTGGAGYT
TRBV11-2	TRBJ2-7	-	ASSDYRGSYEQY
TRBV18	TRBJ1-4	-	ASSPDRGGEKLF
TRBV9	TRBJ2-1	-	ASSAAGLNNEQF
TRBV7-2	TRBJ2-3	-	ASSFGSGGAGDTQY
TRBV7-3	TRBJ2-2	few	ASSLLAGGPSGELF
TRBV5-1	TRBJ2-5	-	ASSLGRGQQETQY
TRBV7-2	TRBJ1-6	-	ASSPLSYNSPLH
TRBV5-8	TRBJ1-5	-	ASSSGQGASNQPQH
TRBV9	TRBJ1-1	-	ASSVDRRGSEAF
TRBV28	TRBJ1-2	-	ASRSQGVSSGYT